Following are 13 T cell receptor beta chains from one sample sequenced in a study of blood T cells in healthy people across ages (dated by TCRdb to the mid-2010s). Library preparation employed 5' RACE. The sequencer listed for this sample is Illumina HiSeq 2500. The second PCR ran for about 6 to 11 cycles and used a J-beta primer mix along with a sample-barcoded 5' primer. The public reads were reprocessed in TCRdb via fastp at Q25 and MiXCR, keeping in-frame beta chains. Rows are unified per CDR3 protein, each entry keeping the most common DNA and genes. In this sample the table shows 700,000 to 850,000 distinct CDR3 sequences, around 36% of which occur a single time. Of the sample, roughly 13% falls within the top ten clones. Material: blood. The receptors derive from a man younger than 35 in good health.

The rearrangement links TRBV14 to TRBJ1-2; 7 bases agree with TRBD1. With 6 bases clipped from V and 4 bases from J, the junction kept 8 bases outside the gene matches. The CDR3 loop spans 14 amino acids. Germline V lookup: CDR1 SGHDN, CDR2 FVKESK. The CDR3 loop is CASRPQGSGYGYTF. In nucleotides, the CDR3 is TGTGCCAGCAGGCCACAGGGGTCCGGCTATGGCTACACCTTC.

V and J are TRBV28 and TRBJ2-7, with 9 bases aligning to TRBD1. With V trimmed by 6 bases and J by 5 bases, 8 bases remained unmatched. This CDR3 contains 14 residues. Germline-derived CDR1 and CDR2 are MDHEN and SYDVKM. CDR3 in DNA: TGTGCCAGCAGAGAGGGACAGGGTTCAGACGAGCAGTACTTC. Protein sequence: CASREGQGSDEQYF.

The chain combines TRBV24-1 with TRBJ1-1, with D perhaps TRBD1 (6 bases). The CDR3 consists of 14 residues. The germline V and J ends were trimmed by 5 bases and 1 base, with 10 bases remaining between them. Germline CDR1 and CDR2: KGHDR and SFDVKD. CDR3 DNA: TGTGCCACCAGTGCGACAGGCCCGAACACTGAAGCTTTCTTT. Residues: CATSATGPNTEAFF.

The chain couples TRBV6-2 or TRBV6-3 to TRBJ2-5; 12 nucleotides align to TRBD2. The CDR3 is 15 residues long. Per the germline V gene, CDR1 is MNHEY and CDR2 is SVGEGT. The J segment lost 11 bases and the V segment lost 4 bases, leaving 11 bases of the junction unmatched. In DNA, the CDR3 is TGTGCCAGCAGTTCACTAGCGGGGGGCTTCCATGAGCAGTACTTC. Protein sequence: CASSSLAGGFHEQYF.

The sample holds a few counts of this clonotype. This chain joins TRBV6-2 or TRBV6-3 and TRBJ2-3; D remains ambiguous. The CDR3 spans 15 residues. Germline CDR1 reads MNHEY; CDR2 reads SVGEGT. V was pared by 6 bases and J by 1 base, with 14 bases between. CDR3 amino acids: CASSHGPEGTDTQYF. CDR3 DNA: TGTGCCAGCAGCCACGGCCCCGAGGGCACAGATACGCAGTATTTT.

This clonotype was recorded many times. The chain carries TRBV11-2 and TRBJ2-4; D uncertain. V lost 1 base to trimming and J lost 4 bases, with 5 bases between them. This CDR3 region has 13 residues. CDR1 is SGHAT, CDR2 FQNNGV, per germline. CDR3 sequence reads: CASSLALKNIQYF. Written as DNA, the CDR3 is TGTGCCAGCAGCTTAGCCCTAAAAAACATTCAGTACTTC. Combining the CDR3 with reference TRBV11-2 and TRBJ2-4 gives the whole variable domain EAGVAQSPRYKIIEKRQSVAFWCNPISGHATLYWYQQILGQGPKLLIQFQNNGVVDDSQLPKDRFSAERLKGVDSTLKIQPAKLEDSAVYLCASSLALKNIQYFGAGTRLSVL.

This clonotype showed up many times. The gene calls are TRBV12-3 or TRBV12-4 and TRBJ1-2; D ambiguous. This CDR3 is 16 amino acids long. Deletions cut 6 bases from V and 1 base from J, with 18 bases between. CDR3 sequence (DNA): TGTGCCAGCAGCCAGTCCGGCGGCAGGAGTAACTATGGCTACACCTTC. Translation gives CASSQSGGRSNYGYTF.

As for this clonotype: At one boundary the junction diverges from the germline segment, which might be a read error. The chain couples TRBV4-2 to TRBJ2-1; 9 nucleotides align to TRBD2. The CDR3 extends over 20 amino acids. CDR1 is LGHNA and CDR2 is YNFKEQ in the germline V gene. DNA for the CDR3: TGTGCCAGCAACCAAGATCCAGGTACCAGCGGGGGGACTCTATACAATGAGCAGTTCTTC. This translates into CASNQDPGTSGGTLYNEQFF.

CDR3 DNA sequence: TGTGCCAGCAGTCCCGGGGTACAGGGAGTGAGAACAGATGTGCAGTATTTT. The encoded protein is CASSPGVQGVRTDVQYF. The genes are TRBV12-3 or TRBV12-4 and TRBJ2-3; possible D gene TRBD1, 6 bases. V dropped 5 bases and J dropped 11 bases, with 29 bases sitting between them. The CDR3 is made up of 17 amino acids.

The V and J genes are TRBV20-1 and TRBJ2-7; D is perhaps TRBD1 or TRBD2 (6 bases each). The DNA end is more similar to TRBJ2-5, so the J call may be wrong. Germline V gene lookup returns CDR1 DFQATT and CDR2 SNEGSKA (reference sequence). CDR3 size: 14 residues. The CDR3 reads CSASPRGLSETQYF. The CDR3 coding sequence is TGCAGTGCTAGCCCCCGGGGGCTAAGTGAGACCCAGTACTTC.

There are a few counts of this clonotype. The chain couples TRBV27 to TRBJ1-2; 12 bases align to TRBD1. V lost 4 bases to trimming and J lost 7 bases; unmatched junction nucleotides: 16. CDR3 length equals 18 residues. Germline loops: CDR1 MNHEY, CDR2 SMNVEV (reference sequence). Here the CDR3 DNA reads TGTGCCAGCAGTTCTAAAACCATACCGGGACAGGGGGCAGGTGGCTACACCTTC. Amino acids: CASSSKTIPGQGAGGYTF.

This clonotype was counted many times. This chain uses TRBV12-3 or TRBV12-4 with TRBJ1-2; a weak D match, TRBD1 (5 bases). The V end lost 5 bases, the J end lost 3 bases, and 10 bases lay between the germline ends. The length of the CDR3 is 13 residues. The CDR3 region has the DNA TGTGCCAGCAGTCCCGGGACCGACTATGGCTACACCTTC. Protein: CASSPGTDYGYTF.

This chain joins TRBV11-1 and TRBJ2-3; 7 positions agree with TRBD2. Germline CDR1 is SGHAT and CDR2 is FQDESV (reference sequence). After removal of 3 bases from V and 0 bases from J, the junction contained 6 bases not matched to a gene. The CDR3 totals 16 residues. The CDR3 DNA reads TGTGCCAGCAGCTTTCCTCCGGGGGGAAGCACAGATACGCAGTATTTT. Translating it yields CASSFPPGGSTDTQYF.